This section outlines one T cell receptor beta chain sequence together with its context. This CDR3 is built from 12 residues. Looked up from germline, CDR1 is MNHNS and CDR2 is SASEGT. Trimming cost V 2 bases and J 4 bases, with 5 bases left between them. The entry originates in a study of cytomegalovirus exposure and HLA in healthy donors. This PCR relied on a set of 60 Vbeta primers and 13 Jbeta primers. Clones were read by immunoSEQ multiplex PCR, and TCRdb kept only the in-frame ones, dropping some. Here the sample spans around 140,000 clones, 78% being singletons. This chain uses TRBV6-1 with TRBJ1-2, with D hard to call. The sequenced material came from PBMCs. This clonotype originated in a young woman in good health and CMV-seronegative. CDR3 nucleotides: TGTGCCAGCAGTGAACTCCTCTATGGCTACACCTTC. Translation: CASSELLYGYTF.